The clone carrying this T cell receptor beta chain was seen just once. Using immunoSEQ multiplex PCR, the repertoire was profiled, and TCRdb retains in-frame clones only, with some absent. The sample shows 200,000 to 250,000 clones, 82% of them seen only once. The data are from a study of blood T cell repertoires in COVID-19. Study details: COVID-19 samples collected from the United States, Italy and Spain covered acute and convalescent phases.

The sequence came from a woman aged 70-85 years with COVID-19, enrolled during active disease. Sequenced input: peripheral blood.

The CDR3: CASSLAPEGYTF. CDR3 bases: TGTGCCAGCAGTTTAGCGCCAGAAGGCTACACCTTC. The rearrangement uses TRBV12-3 or TRBV12-4 and TRBJ1-2; D remains unclear. This CDR3 has 12 residues. The V end was cut by 0 bases, the J end by 8 bases, with 7 bases between.